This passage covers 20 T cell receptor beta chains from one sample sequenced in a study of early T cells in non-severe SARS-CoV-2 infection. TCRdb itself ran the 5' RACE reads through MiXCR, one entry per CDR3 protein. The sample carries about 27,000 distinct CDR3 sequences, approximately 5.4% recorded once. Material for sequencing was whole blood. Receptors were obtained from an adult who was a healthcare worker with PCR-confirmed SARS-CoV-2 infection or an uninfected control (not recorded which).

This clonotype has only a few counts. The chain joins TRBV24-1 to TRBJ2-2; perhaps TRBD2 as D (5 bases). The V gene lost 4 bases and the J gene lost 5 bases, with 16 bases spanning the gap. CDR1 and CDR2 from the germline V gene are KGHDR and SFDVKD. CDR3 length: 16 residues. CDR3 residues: CATSDPRAGGTGELFF. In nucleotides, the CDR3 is TGTGCCACCAGTGACCCTAGGGCAGGAGGAACCGGGGAGCTGTTTTTT.

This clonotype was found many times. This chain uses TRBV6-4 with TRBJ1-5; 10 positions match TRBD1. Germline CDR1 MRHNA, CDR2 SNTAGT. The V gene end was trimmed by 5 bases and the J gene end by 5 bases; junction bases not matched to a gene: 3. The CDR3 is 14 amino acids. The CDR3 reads CASSRDRGHQPQHF. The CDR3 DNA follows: TGTGCCAGCAGTCGGGACAGGGGTCATCAGCCCCAGCATTTT.

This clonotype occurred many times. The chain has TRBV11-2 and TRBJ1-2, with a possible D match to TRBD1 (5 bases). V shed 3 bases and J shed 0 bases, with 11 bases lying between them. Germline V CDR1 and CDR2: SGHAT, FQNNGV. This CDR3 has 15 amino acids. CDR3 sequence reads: CASSFITGANYGYTF. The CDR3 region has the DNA TGTGCCAGCAGCTTTATTACAGGAGCTAACTATGGCTACACCTTC.

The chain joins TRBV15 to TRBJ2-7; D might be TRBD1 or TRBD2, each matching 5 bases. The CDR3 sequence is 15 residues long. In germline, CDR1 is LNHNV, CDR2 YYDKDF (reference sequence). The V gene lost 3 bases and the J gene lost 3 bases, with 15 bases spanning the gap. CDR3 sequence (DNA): TGTGCCACCAGCAGCTCCAACACAGGACTCTACGAGCAGTACTTC. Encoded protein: CATSSSNTGLYEQYF. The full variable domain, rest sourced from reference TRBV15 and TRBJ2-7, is DAMVIQNPRYQVTQFGKPVTLSCSQTLNHNVMYWYQQKSSQAPKLLFHYYDKDFNNEADTPDNFQSRRPNTSFCFLDIRSPGLGDTAMYLCATSSSNTGLYEQYFGPGTRLTVT.

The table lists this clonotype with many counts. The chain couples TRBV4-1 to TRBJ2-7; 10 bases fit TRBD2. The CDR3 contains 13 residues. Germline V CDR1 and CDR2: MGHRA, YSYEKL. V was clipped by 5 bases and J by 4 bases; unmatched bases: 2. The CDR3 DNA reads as TGCGCCAGCAGCTGGACTAGCGGATACGAGCAGTACTTC. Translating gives CASSWTSGYEQYF.

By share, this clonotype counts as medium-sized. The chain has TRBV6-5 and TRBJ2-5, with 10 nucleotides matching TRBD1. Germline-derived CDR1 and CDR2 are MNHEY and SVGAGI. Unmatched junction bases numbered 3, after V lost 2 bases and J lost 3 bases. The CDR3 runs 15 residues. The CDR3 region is CASSYPGTGEETQYF. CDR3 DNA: TGTGCCAGCAGTTACCCGGGGACAGGGGAAGAGACCCAGTACTTC.

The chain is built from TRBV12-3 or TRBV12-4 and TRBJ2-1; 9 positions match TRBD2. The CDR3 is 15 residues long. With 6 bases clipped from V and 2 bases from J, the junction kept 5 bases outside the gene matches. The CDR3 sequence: CASRISGGPYNEQFF. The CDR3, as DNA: TGTGCCAGCAGGATTAGCGGGGGACCCTACAATGAGCAGTTCTTC.

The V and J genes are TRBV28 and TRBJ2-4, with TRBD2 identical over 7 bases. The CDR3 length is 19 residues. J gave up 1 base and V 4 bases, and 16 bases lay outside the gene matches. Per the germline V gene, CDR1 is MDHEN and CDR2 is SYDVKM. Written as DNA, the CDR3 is TGTGCCAGCAGTTCCATCAACCTCTACGAGGGAGGGGCCAAAAACATTCAGTACTTC. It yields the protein CASSSINLYEGGAKNIQYF.

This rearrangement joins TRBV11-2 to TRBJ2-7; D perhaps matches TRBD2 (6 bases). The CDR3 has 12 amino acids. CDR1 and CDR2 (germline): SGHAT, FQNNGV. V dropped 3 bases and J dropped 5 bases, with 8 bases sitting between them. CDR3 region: CASSFRGNEQYF. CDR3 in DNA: TGTGCCAGCAGCTTTCGGGGGAACGAGCAGTACTTC.

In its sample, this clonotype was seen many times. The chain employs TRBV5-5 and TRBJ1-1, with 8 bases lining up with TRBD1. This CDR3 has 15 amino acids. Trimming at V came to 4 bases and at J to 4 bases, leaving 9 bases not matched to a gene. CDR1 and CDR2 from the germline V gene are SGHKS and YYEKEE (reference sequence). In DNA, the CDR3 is TGTGCCAGCAGCCCGACCCGACAGGGGCCCACTGAAGCTTTCTTT. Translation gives CASSPTRQGPTEAFF.

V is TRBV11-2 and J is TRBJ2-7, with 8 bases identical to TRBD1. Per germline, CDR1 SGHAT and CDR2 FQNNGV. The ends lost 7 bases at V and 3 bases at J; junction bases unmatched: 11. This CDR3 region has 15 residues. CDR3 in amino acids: CASTLAPDRDYEQYF. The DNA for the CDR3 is TGTGCCAGCACTCTTGCCCCGGACAGGGACTACGAGCAGTACTTC.

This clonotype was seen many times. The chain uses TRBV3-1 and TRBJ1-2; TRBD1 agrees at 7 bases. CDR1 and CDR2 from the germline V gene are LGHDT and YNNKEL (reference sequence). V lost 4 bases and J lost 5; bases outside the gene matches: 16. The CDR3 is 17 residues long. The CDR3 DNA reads TGTGCCAGCAGCCTCAAAGGGGGCGGAGACGGTTTGTATGGCTACACCTTC. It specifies CASSLKGGGDGLYGYTF.

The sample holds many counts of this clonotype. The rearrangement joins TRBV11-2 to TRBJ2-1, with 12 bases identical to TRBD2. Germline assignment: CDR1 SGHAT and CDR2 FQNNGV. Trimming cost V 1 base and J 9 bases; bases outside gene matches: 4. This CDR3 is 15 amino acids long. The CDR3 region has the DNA TGTGCCAGCAGCTTAGGACTAGCGGGAGTGGGTGAGCAGTTCTTC. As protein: CASSLGLAGVGEQFF.

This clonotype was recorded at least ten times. In nucleotides, the CDR3 is TGCGCCAGCAGCTTGTCGGAAAACTATGGCTACACCTTC. It specifies CASSLSENYGYTF. The chain recombines TRBV5-1 with TRBJ1-2, with no clear D. Per the germline V gene, CDR1 is SGHRS and CDR2 is YFSETQ. Trimming removed 1 base at V and 2 bases at J, with 6 bases between. The CDR3 is 13 residues long.

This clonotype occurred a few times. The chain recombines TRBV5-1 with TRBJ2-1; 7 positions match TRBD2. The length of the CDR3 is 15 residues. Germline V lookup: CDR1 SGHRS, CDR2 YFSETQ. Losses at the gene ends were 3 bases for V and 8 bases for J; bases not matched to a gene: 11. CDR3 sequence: CASSSGLGITDEQFF. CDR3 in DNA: TGCGCCAGCAGCTCAGGACTAGGAATTACGGATGAGCAGTTCTTC. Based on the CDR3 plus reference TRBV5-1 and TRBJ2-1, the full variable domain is KAGVTQTPRYLIKTRGQQVTLSCSPISGHRSVSWYQQTPGQGLQFLFEYFSETQRNKGNFPGRFSGRQFSNSRSEMNVSTLELGDSALYLCASSSGLGITDEQFFGPGTRLTVL.

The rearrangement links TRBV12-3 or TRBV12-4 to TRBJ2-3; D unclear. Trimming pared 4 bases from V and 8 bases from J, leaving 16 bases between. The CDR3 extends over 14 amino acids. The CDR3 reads CASSSATPPATQYF. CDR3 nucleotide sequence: TGTGCCAGCAGTTCCGCGACCCCTCCGGCTACGCAGTATTTT.

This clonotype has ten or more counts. The CDR3 reads CASSPDYRVETQYF. In nucleotides, the CDR3 is TGTGCCAGCAGCCCAGACTACAGGGTTGAGACCCAGTACTTC. This sequence joins TRBV7-2 and TRBJ2-5; tentative D call: TRBD1 (6 bases). Germline V lookup: CDR1 SGHTA, CDR2 FQGNSA. The CDR3 length is 14 residues. V was clipped by 5 bases and J by 5 bases, with 15 bases between them.

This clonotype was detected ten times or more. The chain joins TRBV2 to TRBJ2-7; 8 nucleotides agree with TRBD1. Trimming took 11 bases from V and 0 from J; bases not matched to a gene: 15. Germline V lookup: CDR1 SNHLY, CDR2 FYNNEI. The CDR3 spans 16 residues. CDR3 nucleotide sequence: TGTGCCCTTACTCCCCCGGGGCAGGGGGCCTCCTACGAGCAGTACTTC. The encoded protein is CALTPPGQGASYEQYF.

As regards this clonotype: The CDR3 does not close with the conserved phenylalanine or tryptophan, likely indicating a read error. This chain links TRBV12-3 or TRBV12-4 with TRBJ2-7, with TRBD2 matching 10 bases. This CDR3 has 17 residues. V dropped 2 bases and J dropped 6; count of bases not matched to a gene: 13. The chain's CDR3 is CASSLLIGLAGVGEQYS. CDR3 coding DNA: TGTGCCAGCAGTTTACTAATCGGGCTAGCGGGAGTTGGCGAGCAGTACTCC.

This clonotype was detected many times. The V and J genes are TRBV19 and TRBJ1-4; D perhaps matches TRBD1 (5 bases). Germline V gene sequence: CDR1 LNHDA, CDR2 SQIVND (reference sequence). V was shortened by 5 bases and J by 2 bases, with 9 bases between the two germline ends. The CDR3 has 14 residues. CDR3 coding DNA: TGTGCCAGTAGTTCAGGGCAGACTAATGAAAAACTGTTTTTT. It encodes CASSSGQTNEKLFF.